Each of the 20 T cell receptor beta chains below was sequenced from the same sample in a study of tumor-infiltrating lymphocytes in primary liver carcinoma. Total RNA (approximately 0.5 ug) served as template for TCR beta cDNA synthesis primed by a constant-region primer. Library construction for TCR beta comprised three nested multiplex PCR rounds performed with slightly modified ARM-PCR. Investigators reported that the first two PCR rounds, at around 10 cycles each, used TRBV1-TRBV30 forward primers with a C-beta reverse primer. TCRdb processed the multiplex PCR reads anew with MiXCR; each CDR3 protein has one entry. The sample has 300,000 to 400,000 distinct CDR3 sequences; less than 65% are singletons. Germline DNA was extracted alongside blood RNA, which was obtained from unsorted whole blood. The sequencing sample was made of peripheral blood. The receptors derive from a middle-aged man with primary liver carcinoma and hepatitis B virus infection.

V and J are TRBV4-2 and TRBJ2-7; the match to TRBD1 covers 11 bases. Germline values: CDR1 LGHNA, CDR2 YNFKEQ. The CDR3 length is 16 residues. V shed 3 bases, J shed 0 bases, and the junction held 4 bases outside the gene matches. CDR3 sequence reads: CASSQGGTGGSYEQYF. DNA for the CDR3: TGTGCCAGCAGCCAGGGTGGGACAGGGGGCTCCTACGAGCAGTACTTC.

Points on this clonotype: One end of the junction does not line up with germline, which may come from a read error. The chain employs TRBV11-3 and TRBJ2-7; 11 bases line up with TRBD1. This CDR3 is built from 14 residues. The germline gives CDR1 SGHNT, CDR2 YENEEA. CDR3 nucleotides: TGTGCTAGCAGCTTGGGGACAGGGGGTTACCAGCAGTACTTC. Translation gives CASSLGTGGYQQYF.

Concerning this clonotype itself: Germline and junction disagree at one end, which may indicate a read error. The chain uses TRBV11-2 and TRBJ2-7; D unresolved. This CDR3 has 13 amino acids. Germline values: CDR1 SGHAT, CDR2 FQNNGV. CDR3 residues: CASKGKGPYEQCF. For the CDR3, the DNA is TGTGCTAGCAAAGGAAAAGGGCCCTACGAGCAGTGCTTC.

Worth noting for this clonotype: A much larger clonotype is one base distant, so this may be a read error. This chain connects TRBV12-3 or TRBV12-4 to TRBJ1-2, with TRBD1 as a possible D gene (5 bases). This CDR3 has 13 amino acids. Here the CDR3 reads CTSSFGRVYGYTF. The CDR3 nucleotides read TGTACCAGCAGTTTCGGCAGGGTCTATGGCTACACCTTC.

The chain joins TRBV4-1 to TRBJ2-3; 8 nucleotides align to TRBD1. The tail of the sequence fits TRBJ1-5 better, so the J call may be wrong. CDR1 is MGHRA and CDR2 is YSYEKL in the germline V gene. The CDR3 loop spans 16 amino acids. The CDR3 DNA is TGCGCCAGCAGCCATCCCGGGACAGGAGACACAGATGCGCAGCATTTT. Its protein is CASSHPGTGDTDAQHF.

This sequence joins TRBV6-5 and TRBJ1-6; D ambiguous. Germline values: CDR1 MNHEY, CDR2 SVGAGI. Between the trimmed V and J ends, which lost 11 bases and 1 base, there was a span of 15 bases. This CDR3 has 15 amino acids. As DNA, the CDR3 is TGTGCCGGCCGAGGCCCTGGGTCCTATAATTCACCCCTCCACTTT. Translation gives CAGRGPGSYNSPLHF.

V and J are TRBV20-1 and TRBJ1-4; weak D call: TRBD1 (6 bases). CDR3 size: 13 residues. The V gene's germline CDR1 is DFQATT and CDR2 SNEGSKA (reference sequence). The ends were cut back, 5 bases at V and 4 bases at J, with 11 bases in the middle. CDR3 in DNA: TGCAGTGCTGGAGGACAGAATAATGAAAAACTGTTTTTT. It translates to CSAGGQNNEKLFF.

This clonotype was seen a handful of times. The J gene is TRBJ2-3, the V gene TRBV10-2; D might be TRBD2 (6 bases). V lost 6 bases, J lost 2 bases, and 15 bases lay in between. The length of the CDR3 is 15 residues. CDR1 WSHSY and CDR2 SAAADI come from the germline V gene. CDR3 in amino acids: CASSHDGTPTDTQYF. The CDR3, as DNA: TGCGCCAGCAGCCACGACGGGACTCCCACAGATACGCAGTATTTT.

Turning to this clonotype: A single base separates this from a much larger clone, so it may be a read error. Here the CDR3 reads CANSLGGRARNEQFF. CDR3 nucleotide sequence: TGTGCCAACAGCTTGGGCGGGAGGGCCCGAAATGAGCAGTTCTTC. The chain carries TRBV5-6 and TRBJ2-1; TRBD2 agrees at 9 bases. This CDR3 contains 15 residues. Germline V gene data show CDR1 as SGHDT and CDR2 as YYEEEE.

The chain recombines TRBV6-6 with TRBJ2-2, with 7 bases matching TRBD1. V trimming: 2 bases; J trimming: 11 bases; junction bases outside the gene matches: 11. The CDR3 is 15 residues long. The germline CDR1 and CDR2 sequences are MNHNY and SVGAGI (reference sequence). The CDR3 DNA sequence: TGTGCCAGCAGTTACAATGACAGGGTGGGCGGTGAGCTGTTTTTT. Protein product: CASSYNDRVGGELFF.

Many counts were recorded for this clonotype. The DNA for the CDR3 is TGCAGCGTCTACAACGGACAAAGCAATGAGCAGTTCTTC. Encoded protein: CSVYNGQSNEQFF. This chain links TRBV29-1 with TRBJ2-1; weak D call: TRBD1 (5 bases). V was cut by 6 bases and J by 6 bases, with 15 bases left in between. Germline V lookup: CDR1 SQVTM, CDR2 ANQGSEA. This CDR3 is built from 13 residues.

The V and J genes are TRBV6-6 and TRBJ2-4, with D perhaps matching TRBD1 (7 bases). CDR1 is MNHNY, CDR2 SVGAGI, per germline (reference sequence). The CDR3 is 19 amino acids. Trimming pared 0 bases from V and 3 bases from J, leaving 21 bases between. In DNA, the CDR3 is TGTGCCAGCAGTTACTCGAGGTTGGAGGGGGCGCGGGACAAAAACATTCAGTACTTC. Translating gives CASSYSRLEGARDKNIQYF.

Of note for this clonotype: The junction departs from germline at one end; a sequencing error may be responsible. The J gene is TRBJ1-2, the V gene TRBV11-2; 7 bases are shared with TRBD1. Germline V gene lookup returns CDR1 SGHAT and CDR2 FQNNGV. The CDR3 extends over 14 amino acids. CDR3 sequence (DNA): TGTGTCAGCAGCTTACCGGGACAGAACTATGGCTACGCCTTC. Protein: CVSSLPGQNYGYAF.

In its sample, this clonotype was seen many times. The chain couples TRBV4-1 to TRBJ2-1; 9 bases align to TRBD2. Germline V gene lookup returns CDR1 MGHRA and CDR2 YSYEKL. V lost 1 base and J lost 7; bases outside the gene matches: 14. CDR3 length: 18 residues. Here the CDR3 reads CASSQVDLGLAGANEQFF. The DNA of the CDR3 is TGCGCCAGCAGCCAAGTGGATTTGGGGTTAGCGGGAGCAAATGAGCAGTTCTTC.

The gene calls are TRBV11-2 and TRBJ2-7; D may be TRBD2 (5 bases). V lost 5 bases, J lost 4 bases, and 15 bases lay in between. This CDR3 spans 14 amino acids. Germline V CDR1 and CDR2: SGHAT, FQNNGV. The CDR3 protein is CASSIWSGNYEQYF. The CDR3 DNA reads as TGTGCCAGCAGCATATGGTCGGGAAATTACGAGCAGTACTTC.

This clonotype was recorded at least ten times. The gene calls are TRBV6-5 and TRBJ2-1; D ambiguous. Germline loops: CDR1 MNHEY, CDR2 SVGAGI. Trimming removed 7 bases from V and 7 bases from J, with 11 bases in between. The CDR3 is 12 residues long. Here the CDR3 reads CASTDFKNEQFF. The CDR3, as DNA: TGTGCCAGCACCGACTTCAAAAATGAGCAGTTCTTC.

V usage is TRBV30 and J usage is TRBJ2-7; 12 bases match TRBD2. There are 15 residues in the CDR3. V lost 1 base to trimming and J lost 1 base; unmatched junction nucleotides: 2. Germline lookup yields CDR1 GTSNPN and CDR2 SVGIG (reference sequence). The CDR3 nucleotides are TGTGCCTGGAGTGAAGGACTAGCGGGATCCTACGAGCAGTACTTC. Its protein is CAWSEGLAGSYEQYF.

For this clonotype: A much larger clone lies a single base off, so this may be a read error. This chain joins TRBV7-8 and TRBJ1-3, with D uncertain. The CDR3 has 12 residues. Germline CDR1 and CDR2: SGHVS and FQNEAQ. CDR3 DNA: TGTGCCAGCAACTTAGACGTAAACACCATATATTTT. It codes for CASNLDVNTIYF. Combining the CDR3 with reference TRBV7-8 and TRBJ1-3 gives the whole variable domain GAGVSQSPRYKVAKRGQDVALRCDPISGHVSLFWYQQALGQGPEFLTYFQNEAQLDKSGLPSDRFFAERPEGSVSTLKIQRTQQEDSAVYLCASNLDVNTIYFGEGSWLTVV.

The count of this clonotype is one. Germline and junction disagree at one end, which may indicate a read error. This chain uses TRBV11-2 with TRBJ2-1; TRBD2 matches 12 bases. The CDR3 sequence is 15 residues long. The germline CDR1 and CDR2 sequences are SGHAT and FQNNGV. This chain's CDR3 is CASGRTSGETEAQFF. The CDR3 region has the DNA TGTGCCAGTGGCCGGACTAGCGGGGAGACGGAGGCGCAGTTTTTC. The variable domain in full, with the rest retrieved from reference TRBV11-2 and TRBJ2-1, is EAGVAQSPRYKIIEKRQSVAFWCNPISGHATLYWYQQILGQGPKLLIQFQNNGVVDDSQLPKDRFSAERLKGVDSTLKIQPAKLEDSAVYLCASGRTSGETEAQFFGPGTRLTVL.

The chain couples TRBV14 to TRBJ2-5; 7 nucleotides line up with TRBD2. V shed 4 bases and J 2 bases; nucleotides not matched to a gene: 7. This CDR3 spans 15 amino acids. CDR1 SGHDN and CDR2 FVKESK come from the germline V gene. CDR3 sequence (DNA): TGTGCCAGCAGCCGCTTAGCGGGTCCACAAGAGACCCAGTACTTC. As protein: CASSRLAGPQETQYF. The full variable domain, rest sourced from reference TRBV14 and TRBJ2-5, is EAGVTQFPSHSVIEKGQTVTLRCDPISGHDNLYWYRRVMGKEIKFLLHFVKESKQDESGMPNNRFLAERTGGTYSTLKVQPAELEDSGVYFCASSRLAGPQETQYFGPGTRLLVL.